Shown below are 27 T cell receptor beta chains from a single sample sequenced in a study of T cells after yellow fever vaccination. TCRdb processed the 5' RACE reads anew with MiXCR; each CDR3 protein has one entry. This table holds 150,000 to 200,000 distinct CDR3 sequences, 6% to 7.5% found once. The sample consisted of CD4+ T cells sorted from PBMCs, taken roughly 5 days after the first yellow fever vaccination. The receptors shown here come from a man aged 18 to 29 who received the YFV17D yellow fever vaccine.

There are many counts of this clonotype. The chain is built from TRBV28 and TRBJ2-7, with D perhaps TRBD2 (5 bases). Between the trimmed V and J ends, which lost 5 bases and 0 bases, there was a span of 11 bases. Germline V gene sequence: CDR1 MDHEN, CDR2 SYDVKM. The CDR3 runs to 14 residues. The CDR3 sequence is CASSRPGNSYEQYV. CDR3 coding DNA: TGTGCCAGCAGTCGGCCGGGGAACTCCTACGAGCAGTACGTC.

This clonotype occurred many times. The V and J genes are TRBV29-1 and TRBJ1-2; 8 bases line up with TRBD1. CDR1 is SQVTM, CDR2 ANQGSEA, per germline. The CDR3 contains 13 residues. V trimming: 2 bases; J trimming: 7 bases; junction bases outside the gene matches: 6. The CDR3: CSVETGGTLGYTF. As DNA, the CDR3 is TGCAGCGTTGAAACAGGGGGTACGCTTGGCTACACCTTC.

Many counts were recorded for this clonotype. J is TRBJ2-7 and V is TRBV29-1; the match to TRBD1 covers 9 bases. The CDR3 has 14 residues. V lost 7 bases, J lost 0 bases, and 7 bases stayed unmatched. Germline loops: CDR1 SQVTM, CDR2 ANQGSEA. The CDR3 sequence is CSACRDRVSYEQYF. The CDR3 nucleotides read TGCAGCGCTTGCCGGGACAGGGTCTCCTACGAGCAGTACTTC.

This clonotype was seen ten or more times. The chain links TRBV5-6 to TRBJ2-2; the match to TRBD1 covers 11 bases. Unmatched junction bases numbered 2, after V lost 4 bases and J lost 3 bases. Germline values: CDR1 SGHDT, CDR2 YYEEEE. This CDR3 comprises 15 residues. The CDR3 nucleotides are TGTGCCAGCAGCGGACAGGGGGCCTACACCGGGGAGCTGTTTTTT. Protein sequence: CASSGQGAYTGELFF.

This clonotype has ten or more counts. The chain combines TRBV6-5 with TRBJ1-1, with 9 positions matching TRBD1. V lost 4 bases and J lost 0; bases outside the gene matches: 6. The CDR3 has 16 amino acids. Germline-derived CDR1 and CDR2 are MNHEY and SVGAGI. CDR3 protein: CASSSDRGKMNTEAFF. CDR3 in DNA: TGTGCCAGCAGTTCGGACAGGGGAAAGATGAACACTGAAGCTTTCTTT.

Many counts were recorded for this clonotype. V usage is TRBV7-9 and J usage is TRBJ2-3; 10 nucleotides align to TRBD2. CDR1 and CDR2 from the germline V gene are SEHNR and FQNEAQ (reference sequence). Trimming took 9 bases from V and 1 from J; bases not matched to a gene: 1. This CDR3 region has 13 residues. The CDR3: CARGTSGTDTQYF. The CDR3 DNA reads TGTGCCAGGGGGACTAGCGGCACAGATACGCAGTATTTT.

By proportion, this clonotype is medium-sized. The chain couples TRBV6-5 to TRBJ2-4; 10 bases fit TRBD1. The trim removed 9 bases at V and 7 bases at J, leaving 9 bases unmatched. The CDR3 covers 14 residues. Germline CDR1 MNHEY, CDR2 SVGAGI. DNA for the CDR3: TGTGCCAGTGACAGGGGGCTCCTAGGGAACATTCAGTACTTC. Its translation is CASDRGLLGNIQYF.

In this sample, this clonotype turned up many times. DNA for the CDR3: TGTGCCAGCAGTTTACCGGAGGCCCAAGAGACCCAGTACTTC. It codes for CASSLPEAQETQYF. The chain combines TRBV12-3 or TRBV12-4 with TRBJ2-5; D perhaps matches TRBD2 (5 bases). Trimming shortened V by 2 bases and J by 1 base, and 8 bases separated the two germline ends. This CDR3 is 14 amino acids long.

The chain links TRBV4-2 to TRBJ1-1; possibly TRBD1 for D (5 bases). CDR3 length: 18 residues. The germline gives CDR1 LGHNA, CDR2 YNFKEQ. V was trimmed by 0 bases and J by 0 bases, leaving 17 bases between them. CDR3 sequence: CASSQEPGRGEMNTEAFF. The CDR3 DNA reads as TGTGCCAGCAGCCAAGAACCGGGACGAGGAGAAATGAACACTGAAGCTTTCTTT.

In this sample, this clonotype turned up a few times. V and J are TRBV28 and TRBJ2-4; D remains unclear. The CDR3 consists of 11 residues. V gave up 5 bases and J gave up 8 bases, with 7 bases separating them. Per the germline V gene, CDR1 is MDHEN and CDR2 is SYDVKM. The CDR3 DNA sequence: TGTGCCAGCAGTCCAAGGGACATTCAGTACTTC. It is translated as CASSPRDIQYF. The full variable domain, rest sourced from reference TRBV28 and TRBJ2-4, is DVKVTQSSRYLVKRTGEKVFLECVQDMDHENMFWYRQDPGLGLRLIYFSYDVKMKEKGDIPEGYSVSREKKERFSLILESASTNQTSMYLCASSPRDIQYFGAGTRLSVL.

This chain joins TRBV3-1 and TRBJ1-3, with D perhaps matching TRBD1 (5 bases). Looked up from germline, CDR1 is LGHDT and CDR2 is YNNKEL (reference sequence). The germline V and J ends were trimmed by 4 bases and 0 bases, with 10 bases remaining between them. The CDR3 runs to 15 residues. DNA of the CDR3: TGTGCCAGCAGCCGGGACCTTAACTCTGGAAACACCATATATTTT. Translation: CASSRDLNSGNTIYF.

For this clonotype: Since a much larger clone is just one base distant, this may be a read error. The CDR3 nucleotides read TGCGCCAGCAGCCCGGACAGTCGAACCGATGAGCAGTTCTTC. This gives the protein CASSPDSRTDEQFF. The gene calls are TRBV5-1 and TRBJ2-1; D is possibly TRBD1 (6 bases). Germline CDR1 SGHRS, CDR2 YFSETQ. The CDR3 is 14 amino acids. The ends were cut back, 4 bases at V and 8 bases at J, with 16 bases in the middle.

This clonotype appeared a few times. The J gene is TRBJ1-2, the V gene TRBV7-2; D possibly corresponds to TRBD1 (5 bases). Germline V gene lookup returns CDR1 SGHTA and CDR2 FQGNSA. The length of the CDR3 is 16 residues. V was trimmed by 1 base and J by 3 bases, leaving 15 bases between them. CDR3 sequence: CASSLVKDSPYYGYTF. Written as DNA, the CDR3 is TGTGCCAGCAGCTTAGTAAAAGACAGCCCCTACTATGGCTACACCTTC.

This clonotype has at least ten counts. The chain has TRBV7-9 and TRBJ2-7; D possibly corresponds to TRBD2 (6 bases). Trimming pared 6 bases from V and 4 bases from J, leaving 16 bases between. Germline CDR1 reads SEHNR; CDR2 reads FQNEAQ (reference sequence). This CDR3 has 14 amino acids. DNA for the CDR3: TGTGCCAGCAGTCCCTCGGGGGTACCATACGAGCAGTACGTC. Translating it yields CASSPSGVPYEQYV.

This clonotype was seen a few times. The chain links TRBV5-1 to TRBJ2-3, with 8 nucleotides matching TRBD2. V was pared by 7 bases and J by 2 bases, with 6 bases of the junction left unmatched. The CDR3 extends over 14 amino acids. Germline assignment: CDR1 SGHRS and CDR2 YFSETQ. CDR3 amino acids: CASVLAANTDTQYF. The CDR3 bases are TGCGCCAGCGTACTAGCGGCTAACACAGATACGCAGTATTTT.

The V and J genes are TRBV5-4 and TRBJ1-2, with unresolved D. Germline CDR1 and CDR2: SGHNT and YYREEE (reference sequence). Deletions cut 2 bases from V and 2 bases from J, with 7 bases between. The CDR3 loop spans 13 amino acids. In nucleotides, the CDR3 is TGTGCCAGCAGCTTACACGGAAACTATGGCTACACCTTC. Translating it yields CASSLHGNYGYTF.

At least ten counts were recorded for this clonotype. The CDR3 sequence: CSVEGVRSYNEQFF. Written as DNA, the CDR3 is TGCAGCGTTGAAGGGGTTCGCTCCTACAATGAGCAGTTCTTC. The chain combines TRBV29-1 with TRBJ2-1; D is undetermined. The germline gives CDR1 SQVTM, CDR2 ANQGSEA. CDR3 length: 14 amino acids. The V gene lost 1 base and the J gene lost 0 bases, with 7 bases spanning the gap.

Here the CDR3 reads CARMKGSGANVLTF. DNA of the CDR3: TGTGCCAGAATGAAGGGCTCTGGGGCCAACGTCCTGACTTTC. The J gene is TRBJ2-6, the V gene TRBV2; D is unresolved. CDR1 and CDR2 (germline): SNHLY, FYNNEI. V lost 9 bases and J 0 bases, leaving 9 bases between the germline ends. The CDR3 loop spans 14 amino acids.

This clonotype was counted at least ten times. The gene calls are TRBV4-1 and TRBJ2-2, with unresolved D. The CDR3 runs 14 residues. Germline V lookup: CDR1 MGHRA, CDR2 YSYEKL. V gave up 3 bases and J gave up 3 bases, with 8 bases separating them. CDR3 sequence reads: CASSHDRYTGELFF. The CDR3 coding sequence is TGCGCCAGCAGCCACGACCGGTACACCGGGGAGCTGTTTTTT.

The CDR3 protein is CASSQVGGGYTF. The DNA for the CDR3 is TGTGCCAGCAGCCAAGTTGGGGGTGGCTACACCTTC. J is TRBJ1-2 and V is TRBV3-1; D may be TRBD1 (5 bases). Germline-derived CDR1 and CDR2 are LGHDT and YNNKEL (reference sequence). The CDR3 covers 12 residues. Trimming removed 1 base at V and 7 bases at J, with 7 bases between.

Concerning this clonotype: A much bigger clone sits one base away, suggesting this may be a read error. For the CDR3, the DNA is TGTGCCAGCAGCTTATCCACAGGGTCTAATACGCAGTATTTT. As protein: CASSLSTGSNTQYF. The J gene is TRBJ2-3, the V gene TRBV11-1, with D possibly being TRBD1 (6 bases). Trimming left V 2 bases short and J 7 bases short, with 13 bases between. CDR1 and CDR2 (germline): SGHAT, FQDESV (reference sequence). There are 14 residues in the CDR3.

This clonotype was picked up a small number of times. The chain has TRBV5-1 and TRBJ2-5, with D perhaps being TRBD1 or TRBD2 (5 bases each). Germline V gives CDR1 SGHRS, CDR2 YFSETQ. The CDR3 is 17 amino acids. V was clipped by 2 bases and J by 7 bases, with 24 bases between them. CDR3 amino acids: CASSLPLPAGTDMTQYF. DNA for the CDR3: TGCGCCAGCAGCTTACCCCTCCCTGCCGGGACGGACATGACCCAGTACTTC. Complete variable domain (other parts from reference TRBV5-1 and TRBJ2-5): KAGVTQTPRYLIKTRGQQVTLSCSPISGHRSVSWYQQTPGQGLQFLFEYFSETQRNKGNFPGRFSGRQFSNSRSEMNVSTLELGDSALYLCASSLPLPAGTDMTQYFGPGTRLLVL.

With respect to this clonotype: A much larger clone lies a single base off, so this may be a read error. The chain couples TRBV7-2 to TRBJ1-5; possible D gene TRBD1, 6 bases. The CDR3 extends over 16 amino acids. The germline gives CDR1 SGHTA, CDR2 FQGNSA. CDR3 coding DNA: TGTGTCAGCAGCTTAGGTTCCAGGGGCGGTGGTCAGCCCCAGCATTTT. Translated, it gives CVSSLGSRGGGQPQHF. The complete variable domain, with remaining parts taken from reference TRBV7-2 and TRBJ1-5, reads GAGVSQSPSNKVTEKGKDVELRCDPISGHTALYWYRQSLGQGLEFLIYFQGNSAPDKSGLPSDRFSAERTGGSVSTLTIQRTQQEDSAVYLCVSSLGSRGGGQPQHFGDGTRLSIL.

There are many counts of this clonotype. The V and J genes are TRBV7-2 and TRBJ2-3; tentative D call: TRBD2 (5 bases). Trimming left V 8 bases short and J 6 bases short, with 15 bases between. This CDR3 is built from 13 residues. Germline V gene sequence: CDR1 SGHTA, CDR2 FQGNSA. CDR3 coding DNA: TGTGCCAGCTCACTAGGACGGATCGATACGCAGTATTTT. Translated: CASSLGRIDTQYF.

In this sample, this clonotype turned up many times. V gene TRBV29-1 combines with J gene TRBJ2-7; TRBD1 agrees at 7 bases. The V and J ends lost 6 bases and 6 bases, in that order; junction bases with no gene match: 8. Germline V CDR1 and CDR2: SQVTM, ANQGSEA. This CDR3 comprises 12 residues. The CDR3 sequence: CSVGTGAREQYF. The CDR3 nucleotides read TGCAGCGTGGGCACAGGGGCCCGCGAGCAGTACTTC.

This clonotype has only a few counts. V usage is TRBV27 and J usage is TRBJ1-6, with D hard to call. Germline assignment: CDR1 MNHEY and CDR2 SMNVEV (reference sequence). V was shortened by 5 bases and J by 8 bases, with 10 bases between the two germline ends. The length of the CDR3 is 13 residues. The CDR3 sequence: CASSVWADSPLHF. DNA of the CDR3: TGTGCCAGCAGTGTCTGGGCTGATTCACCCCTCCACTTT.

This clonotype was seen only a few times. The V gene is TRBV11-2, the J gene TRBJ1-5; 7 bases line up with TRBD1. With V trimmed by 8 bases and J by 0 bases, 10 bases remained unmatched. Germline V gives CDR1 SGHAT, CDR2 FQNNGV. The CDR3 has 16 amino acids. This CDR3 reads CASRRQGLYSNQPQHF. The DNA of the CDR3 is TGTGCCAGCCGCCGACAGGGCCTTTATAGCAATCAGCCCCAGCATTTT.